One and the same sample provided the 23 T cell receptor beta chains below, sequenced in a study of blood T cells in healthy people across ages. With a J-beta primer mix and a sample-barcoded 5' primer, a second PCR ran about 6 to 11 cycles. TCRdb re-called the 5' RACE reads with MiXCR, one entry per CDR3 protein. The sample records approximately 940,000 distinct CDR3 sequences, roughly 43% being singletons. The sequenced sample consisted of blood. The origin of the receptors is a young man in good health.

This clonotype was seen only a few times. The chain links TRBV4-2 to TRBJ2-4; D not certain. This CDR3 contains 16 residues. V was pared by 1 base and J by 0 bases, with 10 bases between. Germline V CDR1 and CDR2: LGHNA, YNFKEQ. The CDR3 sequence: CASSQAPPVAKNIQYF. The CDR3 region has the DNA TGTGCCAGCAGCCAAGCCCCTCCCGTAGCCAAAAACATTCAGTACTTC.

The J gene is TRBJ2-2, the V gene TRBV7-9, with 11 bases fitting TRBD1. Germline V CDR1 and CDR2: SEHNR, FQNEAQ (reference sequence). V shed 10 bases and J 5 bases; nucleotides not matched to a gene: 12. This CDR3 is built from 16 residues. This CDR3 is CATPSGTGGWTGELFF. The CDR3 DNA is TGTGCCACCCCTTCCGGGACAGGGGGTTGGACCGGGGAGCTGTTTTTT. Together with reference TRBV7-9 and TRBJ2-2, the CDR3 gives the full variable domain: DTGVSQNPRHKITKRGQNVTFRCDPISEHNRLYWYRQTLGQGPEFLTYFQNEAQLEKSRLLSDRFSAERPKGSFSTLEIQRTEQGDSAMYLCATPSGTGGWTGELFFGEGSRLTVL.

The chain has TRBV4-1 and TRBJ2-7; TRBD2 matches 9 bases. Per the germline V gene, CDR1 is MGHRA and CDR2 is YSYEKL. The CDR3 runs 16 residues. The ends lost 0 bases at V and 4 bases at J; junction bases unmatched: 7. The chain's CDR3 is CASSQDPASGAYEQYF. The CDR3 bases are TGCGCCAGCAGCCAAGATCCGGCTAGCGGGGCATACGAGCAGTACTTC.

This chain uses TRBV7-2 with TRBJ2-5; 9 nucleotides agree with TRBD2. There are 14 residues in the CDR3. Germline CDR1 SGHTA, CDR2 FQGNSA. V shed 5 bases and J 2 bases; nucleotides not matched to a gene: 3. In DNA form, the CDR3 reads TGTGCCAGCAGCGACAGCGGGGGGCAAGAGACCCAGTACTTC. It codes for CASSDSGGQETQYF.

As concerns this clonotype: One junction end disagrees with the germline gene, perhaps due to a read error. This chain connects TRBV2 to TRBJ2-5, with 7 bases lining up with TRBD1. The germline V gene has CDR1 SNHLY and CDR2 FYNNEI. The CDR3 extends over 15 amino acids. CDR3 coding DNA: TGTGCCAGCGGTGAACAGGGGCTGAGGCAAGAGACCCAGTACTTC. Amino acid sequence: CASGEQGLRQETQYF.

CDR3 in amino acids: CASTLGLAGAKEQYF. The CDR3 DNA reads as TGTGCCAGCACCTTGGGGCTAGCGGGGGCCAAGGAACAGTACTTC. V gene TRBV28 combines with J gene TRBJ2-7, with 10 bases identical to TRBD2. The V gene end was trimmed by 7 bases and the J gene end by 10 bases; junction bases not matched to a gene: 16. The CDR3 loop spans 15 amino acids. The V gene's germline CDR1 is MDHEN and CDR2 SYDVKM.

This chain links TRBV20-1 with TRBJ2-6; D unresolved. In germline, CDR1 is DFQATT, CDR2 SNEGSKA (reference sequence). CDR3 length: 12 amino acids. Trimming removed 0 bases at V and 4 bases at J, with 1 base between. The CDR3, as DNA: TGCAGTGCTAGAGAAGGGGCCAACGTCCTGACTTTC. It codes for CSAREGANVLTF.

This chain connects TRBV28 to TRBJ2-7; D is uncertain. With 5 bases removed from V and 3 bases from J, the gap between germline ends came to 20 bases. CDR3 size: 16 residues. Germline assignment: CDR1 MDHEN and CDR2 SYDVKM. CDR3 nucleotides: TGTGCCAGCAGTCCTGTCAGGACGATCCTAAACTACGAGCAGTACTTC. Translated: CASSPVRTILNYEQYF.

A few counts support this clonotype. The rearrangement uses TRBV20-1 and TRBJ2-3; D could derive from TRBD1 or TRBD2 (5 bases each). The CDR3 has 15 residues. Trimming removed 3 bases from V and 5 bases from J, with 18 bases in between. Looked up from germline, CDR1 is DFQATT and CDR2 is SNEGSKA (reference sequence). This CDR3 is CSASLVGVWGDTQYF. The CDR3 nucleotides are TGCAGTGCTAGTCTCGTGGGGGTGTGGGGAGATACGCAGTATTTT.

CDR3 in amino acids: CASSPPATDTGELFF. The CDR3 DNA reads TGTGCCAGCTCACCCCCCGCAACGGACACCGGGGAGCTGTTTTTT. The V gene is TRBV18, the J gene TRBJ2-2; D is ambiguous. The CDR3 length is 15 residues. CDR1 is KGHSH and CDR2 is LQKENI in the germline V gene. Trimming removed 3 bases at V and 3 bases at J, with 11 bases between.

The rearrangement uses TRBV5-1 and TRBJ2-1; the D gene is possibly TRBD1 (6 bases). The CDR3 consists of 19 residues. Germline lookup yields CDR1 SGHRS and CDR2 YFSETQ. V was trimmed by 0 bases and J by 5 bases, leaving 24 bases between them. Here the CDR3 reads CASSLGPPTGPGSHNEQFF. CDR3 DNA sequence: TGCGCCAGCAGCTTGGGACCACCTACAGGGCCGGGGTCCCACAATGAGCAGTTCTTC.

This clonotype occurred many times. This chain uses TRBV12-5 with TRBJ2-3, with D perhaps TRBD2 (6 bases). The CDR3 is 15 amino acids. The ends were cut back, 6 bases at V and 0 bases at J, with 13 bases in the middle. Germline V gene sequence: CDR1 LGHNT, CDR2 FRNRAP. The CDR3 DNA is TGTGCTAGTGGCGGCGGGGACTTCAGCACAGATACGCAGTATTTT. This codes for CASGGGDFSTDTQYF. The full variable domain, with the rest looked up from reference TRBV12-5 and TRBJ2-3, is DARVTQTPRHKVTEMGQEVTMRCQPILGHNTVFWYRQTMMQGLELLAYFRNRAPLDDSGMPKDRFSAEMPDATLATLKIQPSEPRDSAVYFCASGGGDFSTDTQYFGPGTRLTVL.

The CDR3, as DNA: TGTGCTTGCGGGGGGGTGGGCACAGATACGCAGTATTTT. This translates into CACGGVGTDTQYF. V usage is TRBV6-1 and J usage is TRBJ2-3; 9 positions agree with TRBD2. This CDR3 contains 13 residues. The germline CDR1 and CDR2 sequences are MNHNS and SASEGT.

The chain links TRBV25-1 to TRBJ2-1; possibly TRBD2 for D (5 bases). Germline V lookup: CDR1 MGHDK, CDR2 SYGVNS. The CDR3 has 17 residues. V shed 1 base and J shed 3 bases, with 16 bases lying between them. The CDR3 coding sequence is TGTGCCAGCAGTGAATTGAGGGCGTCCCCAGTCTACAATGAGCAGTTCTTC. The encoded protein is CASSELRASPVYNEQFF.

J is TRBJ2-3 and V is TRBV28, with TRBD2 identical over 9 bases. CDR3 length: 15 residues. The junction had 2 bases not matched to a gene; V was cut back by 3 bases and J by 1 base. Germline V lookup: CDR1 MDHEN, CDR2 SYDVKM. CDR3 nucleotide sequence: TGTGCCAGCAGTTTCGTAGCGGGGGGCACAGATACGCAGTATTTT. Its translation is CASSFVAGGTDTQYF.

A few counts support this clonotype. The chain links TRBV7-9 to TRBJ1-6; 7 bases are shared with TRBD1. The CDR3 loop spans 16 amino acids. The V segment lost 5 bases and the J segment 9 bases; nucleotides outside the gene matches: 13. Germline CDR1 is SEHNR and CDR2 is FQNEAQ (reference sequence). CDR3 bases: TGTGCCAGCAGCCCAAGACAGGGTCCAAAGGGTTCACCCCTCCACTTT. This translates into CASSPRQGPKGSPLHF.

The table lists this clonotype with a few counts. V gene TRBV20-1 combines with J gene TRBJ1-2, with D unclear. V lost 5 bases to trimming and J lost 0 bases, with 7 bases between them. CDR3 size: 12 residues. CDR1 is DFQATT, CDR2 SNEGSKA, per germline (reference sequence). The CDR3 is CSAYQPNYGYTF. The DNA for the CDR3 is TGCAGTGCTTACCAGCCTAACTATGGCTACACCTTC.

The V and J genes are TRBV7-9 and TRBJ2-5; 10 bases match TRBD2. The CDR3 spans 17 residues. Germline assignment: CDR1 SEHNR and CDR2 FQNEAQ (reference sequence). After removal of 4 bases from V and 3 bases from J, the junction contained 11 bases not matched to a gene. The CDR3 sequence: CASSSPSRLAGKETQYF. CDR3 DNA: TGTGCCAGCAGCTCCCCCTCCCGACTAGCGGGTAAAGAGACCCAGTACTTC.

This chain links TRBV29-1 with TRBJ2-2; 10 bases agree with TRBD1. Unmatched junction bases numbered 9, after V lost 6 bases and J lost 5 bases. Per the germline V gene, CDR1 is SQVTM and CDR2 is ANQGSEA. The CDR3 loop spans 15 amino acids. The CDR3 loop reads CSVLPGQGLTGELFF. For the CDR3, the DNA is TGCAGCGTACTACCGGGACAGGGGTTAACCGGGGAGCTGTTTTTT.

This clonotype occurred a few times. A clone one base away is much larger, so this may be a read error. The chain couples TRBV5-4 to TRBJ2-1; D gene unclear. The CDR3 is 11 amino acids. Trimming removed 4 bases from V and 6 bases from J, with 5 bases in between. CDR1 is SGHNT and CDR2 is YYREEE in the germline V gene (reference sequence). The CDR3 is CASSIGNEQFF. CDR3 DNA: TGTGCCAGCAGCATCGGCAATGAGCAGTTCTTC.

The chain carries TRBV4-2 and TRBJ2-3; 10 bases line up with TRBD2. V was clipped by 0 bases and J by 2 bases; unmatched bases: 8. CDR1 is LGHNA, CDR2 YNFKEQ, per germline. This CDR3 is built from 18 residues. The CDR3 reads CASSQEGSSGSFTDTQYF. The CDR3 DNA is TGTGCCAGCAGCCAAGAAGGCTCTAGCGGGAGCTTCACAGATACGCAGTATTTT.

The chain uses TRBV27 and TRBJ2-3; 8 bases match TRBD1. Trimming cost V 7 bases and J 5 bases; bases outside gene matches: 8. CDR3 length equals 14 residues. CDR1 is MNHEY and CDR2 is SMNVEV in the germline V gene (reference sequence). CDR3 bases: TGTGCCAGCAATACATGGACAGGGCAAGATACGCAGTATTTT. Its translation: CASNTWTGQDTQYF.

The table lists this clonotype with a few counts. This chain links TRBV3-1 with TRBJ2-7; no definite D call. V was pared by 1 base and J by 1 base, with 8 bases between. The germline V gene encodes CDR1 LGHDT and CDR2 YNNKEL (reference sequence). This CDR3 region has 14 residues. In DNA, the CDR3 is TGTGCCAGCAGCCAAGGGGCAGAGTCCTACGAGCAGTACTTC. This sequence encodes CASSQGAESYEQYF.